The clone carrying this T cell receptor beta chain has a count of ten or more. This entry is derived from a study of T cells in Graves' hyperthyroidism and ophthalmopathy. RNA transcripts provided the source from which TCR beta CDR3 regions were amplified. First-round RT-PCR targeting the TCR CDR3 was performed with the HTBI primer set. From the multiplex PCR reads, TCRdb called clonotypes with MiXCR, one entry per CDR3 protein. In the table there are some 510,000 distinct CDR3 sequences, about 45% of which are singletons. The sequenced sample consisted of peripheral blood or thyroid tissue (not recorded which). This receptor was identified in a woman under 30 with Graves' hyperthyroidism.

The chain's CDR3 is CASSSDRVGYTF. The CDR3 nucleotides are TGTGCCAGCAGCTCAGACAGGGTCGGCTACACCTTC. V usage is TRBV7-8 and J usage is TRBJ1-2; TRBD1 aligns across 7 bases. J lost 8 bases, V lost 4 bases, and 4 bases had no gene match. This CDR3 contains 12 residues. In germline, CDR1 is SGHVS, CDR2 FQNEAQ.